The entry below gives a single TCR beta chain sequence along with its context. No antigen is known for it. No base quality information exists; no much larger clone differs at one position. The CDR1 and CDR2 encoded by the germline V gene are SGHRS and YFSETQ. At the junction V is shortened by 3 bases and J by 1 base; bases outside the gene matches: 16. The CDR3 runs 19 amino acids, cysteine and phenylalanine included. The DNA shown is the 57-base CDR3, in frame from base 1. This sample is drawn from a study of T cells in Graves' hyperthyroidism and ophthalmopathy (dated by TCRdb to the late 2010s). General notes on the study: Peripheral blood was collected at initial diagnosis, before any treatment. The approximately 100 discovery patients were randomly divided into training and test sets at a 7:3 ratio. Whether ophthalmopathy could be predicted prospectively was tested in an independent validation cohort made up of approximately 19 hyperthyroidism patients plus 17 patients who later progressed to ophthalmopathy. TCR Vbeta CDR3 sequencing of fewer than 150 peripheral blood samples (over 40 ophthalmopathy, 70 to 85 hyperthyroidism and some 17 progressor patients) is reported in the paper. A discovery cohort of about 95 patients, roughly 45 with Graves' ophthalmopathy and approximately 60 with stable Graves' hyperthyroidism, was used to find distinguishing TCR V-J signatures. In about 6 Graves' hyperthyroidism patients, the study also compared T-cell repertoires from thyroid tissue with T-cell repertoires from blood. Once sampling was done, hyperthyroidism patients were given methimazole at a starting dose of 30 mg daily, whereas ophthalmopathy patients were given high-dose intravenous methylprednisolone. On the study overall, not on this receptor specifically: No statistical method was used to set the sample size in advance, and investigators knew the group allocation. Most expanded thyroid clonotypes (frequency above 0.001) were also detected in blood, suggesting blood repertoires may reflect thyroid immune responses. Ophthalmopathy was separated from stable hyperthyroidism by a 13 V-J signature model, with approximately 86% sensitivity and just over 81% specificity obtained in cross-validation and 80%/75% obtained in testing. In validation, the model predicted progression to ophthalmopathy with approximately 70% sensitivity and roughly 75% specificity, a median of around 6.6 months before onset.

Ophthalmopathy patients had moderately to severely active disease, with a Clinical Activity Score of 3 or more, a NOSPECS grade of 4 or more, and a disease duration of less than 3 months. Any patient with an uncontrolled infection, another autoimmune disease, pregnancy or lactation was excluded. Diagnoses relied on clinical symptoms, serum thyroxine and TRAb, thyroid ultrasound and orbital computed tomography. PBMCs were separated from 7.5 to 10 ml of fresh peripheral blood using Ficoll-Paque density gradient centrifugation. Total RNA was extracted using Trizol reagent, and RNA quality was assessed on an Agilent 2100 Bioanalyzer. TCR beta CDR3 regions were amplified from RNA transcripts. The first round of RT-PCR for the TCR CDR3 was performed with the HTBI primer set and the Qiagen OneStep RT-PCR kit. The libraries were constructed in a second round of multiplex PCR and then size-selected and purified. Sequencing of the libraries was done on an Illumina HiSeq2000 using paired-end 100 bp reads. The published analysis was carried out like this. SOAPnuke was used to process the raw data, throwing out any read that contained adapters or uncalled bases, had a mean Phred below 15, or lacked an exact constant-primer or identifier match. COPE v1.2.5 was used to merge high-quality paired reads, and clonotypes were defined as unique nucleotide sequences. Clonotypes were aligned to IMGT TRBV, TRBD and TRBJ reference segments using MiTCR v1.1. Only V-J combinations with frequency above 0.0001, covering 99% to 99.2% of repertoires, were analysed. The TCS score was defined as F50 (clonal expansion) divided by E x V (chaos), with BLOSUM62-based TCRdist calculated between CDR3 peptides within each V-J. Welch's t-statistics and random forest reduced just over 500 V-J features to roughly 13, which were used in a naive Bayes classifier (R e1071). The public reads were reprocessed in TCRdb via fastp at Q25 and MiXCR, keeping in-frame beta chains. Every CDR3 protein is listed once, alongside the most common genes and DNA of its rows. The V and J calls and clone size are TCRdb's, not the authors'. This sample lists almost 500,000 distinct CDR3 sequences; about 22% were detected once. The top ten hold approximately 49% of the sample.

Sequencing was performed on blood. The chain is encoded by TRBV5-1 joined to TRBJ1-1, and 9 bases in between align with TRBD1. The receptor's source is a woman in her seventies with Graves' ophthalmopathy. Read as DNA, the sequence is TGCGCCAGCAGCTCCAAAGGTCCCGGGACAGGGAAAAAGAACACTGAAGCTTTCTTT. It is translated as CASSSKGPGTGKKNTEAFF.